The TCR beta chain under discussion was sequenced for a study of blood T cell repertoires in COVID-19. Study summary: Samples came from the United States, Italy and Spain, spanning acute and convalescent COVID-19. T cells, B-cell-depleted T cells, or PBMCs supplied cDNA or gDNA.

V gave up 3 bases and J gave up 8 bases, with 17 bases separating them. The CDR3 covers 14 residues. From germline, CDR1 is SGHRS and CDR2 YFSETQ. Authors' processing steps: Amplified reference gene primers provided the basis for estimating nucleated cell counts. Some clones are missing from TCRdb's copy, which holds only in-frame ones; the method was immunoSEQ multiplex PCR. V and J calls and clone size come straight from that table; D and trimming were deduced from the DNA. The sample yields some 67,000 clones, roughly 90% seen once. This clone was seen once. Sequencing was performed on peripheral blood. The TCR originated in a woman aged 55 to 70 with acute or convalescent COVID-19. This sequence joins TRBV5-1 and TRBJ1-1; TRBD1 might be the D (6 bases). CDR3 residues: CASSSVTGFDEAFF. In nucleotides, the CDR3 is TGCGCCAGCAGCTCGGTAACAGGGTTCGACGAAGCTTTCTTT.